This T cell receptor (beta chain) was captured by sequencing in a study of CD8+ T cells in alopecia areata (dated by TCRdb to between 2017 and 2018). Concerning the study at large: The treated patients, all with moderate-to-severe alopecia areata, were enrolled in an open-label pilot trial of oral tofacitinib given at 5 to 10 mg twice daily. Scalp clonality was compared among normal scalp (n=4), patchy alopecia areata scalp (n=8), and alopecia totalis/universalis scalp (n=8). TCRbeta CDR3 regions were amplified by immunoSEQ multiplex PCR with 35 Vbeta forward and 13 Jbeta reverse primers. The study used high-throughput TCRbeta sequencing to examine T cell clonal expansion in alopecia areata, in both the C3H/HeJ mouse model and human patients. RNA was extracted with the PAXgene miRNA kit for fixed scalp, the miRNeasy kit for PBMCs, and the RNeasy kit for mouse skin. Patients stayed on tofacitinib for 6 to 18 months and then had 6 months of follow-up off drug so that delayed response and recurrence could be assessed. Scalp tissue and sorted CD4+ and CD8+ peripheral blood T cells from patchy and totalis/universalis alopecia areata patients and from healthy controls were covered by human TCRbeta sequencing. Tofacitinib-treated patients had biopsies at baseline and at 4 and 24 weeks of treatment, with a later scalp biopsy in several patients. Findings and caveats that apply to the study as a whole: Unlike mouse skin, which is dominated by gammadelta T cells, normal human skin has resident alphabeta T cells that are also sequenced, and this complicates analysis of the scalp TCR repertoire. Compared with normal scalp, lesional scalp had higher clonality and more expanded CD8+ clones, particularly in alopecia totalis/universalis, a pattern that suggests antigenic drive. Shared TCR sequences between patients were less evident than in mice, which may be partly attributable to HLA diversity in the patient population.

The library was built by means of the immunoSEQ multiplex PCR assay. For TCR sequencing, RNA was extracted from every sample and reverse transcribed into cDNA to serve as template. First-strand cDNA was synthesized using SuperScript III with a 2:1 mix of oligo-dT and random hexamers. A synthetic immune receptor repertoire was used to measure amplification bias, and any remaining bias was corrected computationally. The authors' analysis ran thus. Raw reads were preprocessed to remove errors, and CDR3 was defined by IMGT conventions from the conserved cysteine to phenylalanine. Clonality was calculated as 1 minus Shannon entropy normalized by log2 of the number of productive unique TCRs. CD4 or CD8 identity of scalp clones was inferred by cross-referencing scalp TCRbeta sequences with sorted blood CD4 and CD8 repertoires. TCRdb mirrors the immuneACCESS table, restricted to in-frame sequences. Some clones are absent from its copies; in checked studies, under half trace to an unresolved V gene, and the reason for the others is unknown. The V and J calls and clone size come from that table; D and trimming were worked out from the DNA. This sample lists 140,000 to 150,000 clones; about 60% were detected once. About 6% of the sample goes to the ten largest clones.

In its sample, this clone was seen a few times. The antigen it recognizes is unknown. Qualities for individual bases were not recorded, and no much larger clone is one base off. CDR1 and CDR2, looked up from the germline V gene, are SGHVS and FNYEAQ. The junction shows trimming of 6 bases on V and 1 base on J, plus 9 bases between the germline ends. The CDR3, from cysteine to phenylalanine, totals 13 residues. The only DNA kept is the CDR3, 39 bases in frame from the first base. What this sample's time point label stands for: baseline before oral tofacitinib. From alopecia areata patients, peripheral blood was collected along with lesional scalp punch biopsies. After PBMCs were isolated by density centrifugation and stained for CD3, CD4 and CD8, a FACSAria was used to sort CD4+ and CD8+ T cells.

The sequence was obtained from a human donor with alopecia areata. The sequences come from CD4+ T cells sorted from blood, collected at week 0. The rearranged segments are TRBV7-6 and TRBJ1-1; D gene: possibly TRBD1, on 6 matching bases. The CDR3 protein sequence reads: CASSRDTNTEAFF. The DNA sequence follows: TGTGCCAGCAGTCGGGACACGAACACTGAAGCTTTCTTT. With the portions outside the CDR3 filled from the reference TRBV7-6 and TRBJ1-1 genes, the complete variable region becomes GAGVSQSPRYKVTKRGQDVALRCDPISGHVSLYWYRQALGQGPEFLTYFNYEAQQDKSGLPNDRFSAERPEGSISTLTIQRTEQRDSAMYRCASSRDTNTEAFFGQGTRLTVV.